The 12 T cell receptor beta chains below were found in one sample sequenced in a study of blood T cell repertoires in COVID-19 (dated by TCRdb to the early 2020s). Receptors were amplified or captured by the immunoSEQ multiplex PCR assay. TCRdb holds this immuneACCESS table with in-frame rearrangements only. Some clones are missing; in checked studies, unresolved V genes explain under half, and the rest has no known cause. A total of roughly 250,000 clones appear in this sample, 87% of them only once. The top ten clones comprise 7.2% of the sample. The specimen was peripheral blood. The receptors here all came from a man in his fifties or sixties who had recovered from COVID-19.

This clone was observed a handful of times. The chain couples TRBV7-9 to TRBJ1-2; D remains ambiguous. Looked up from germline, CDR1 is SEHNR and CDR2 is FQNEAQ (reference sequence). The CDR3 consists of 14 residues. Trimming took off 6 bases at V and 0 bases at J, with 11 bases between the two ends. The CDR3 region is CASSFRGANYGYTF. In nucleotides, the CDR3 is TGTGCCAGCAGTTTCCGGGGAGCTAACTATGGCTACACCTTC.

The chain recombines TRBV10-3 with TRBJ2-7; TRBD1 aligns across 7 bases. Germline lookup yields CDR1 ENHRY and CDR2 SYGVKD. With 4 bases clipped from V and 5 bases from J, the junction kept 5 bases outside the gene matches. This CDR3 spans 13 amino acids. In nucleotides, the CDR3 is TGTGCCATCAGTGGACAGGGTGGGCACGAGCAGTACTTC. This sequence encodes CAISGQGGHEQYF.

The rearrangement links TRBV29-1 to TRBJ2-1; 10 bases are a match to TRBD2. CDR1 and CDR2 from the germline V gene are SQVTM and ANQGSEA. J gave up 7 bases and V 4 bases, and 4 bases lay outside the gene matches. The CDR3 runs to 13 residues. The CDR3 loop is CSVGAGGRNEQFF. CDR3 in DNA: TGCAGCGTTGGAGCGGGGGGGCGGAATGAGCAGTTCTTC.

V gene TRBV3-1 (or the pseudogene TRBV3-2) combines with J gene TRBJ1-2; 12 bases map to TRBD1. The CDR3 covers 14 residues. CDR1 and CDR2 (germline): LGHDT, YNNKEL (reference sequence). J lost 8 bases, V lost 7 bases, and 8 bases had no gene match. CDR3 sequence: CASTGTGGSWGYTF. CDR3 bases: TGTGCCAGCACCGGGACAGGGGGCTCGTGGGGCTACACCTTC.

A single count supports this clone. The chain uses TRBV7-8 and TRBJ2-7; 10 nucleotides match TRBD1. The CDR3 contains 15 residues. Losses at the gene ends were 1 base for V and 3 bases for J; bases not matched to a gene: 3. Germline CDR1 SGHVS, CDR2 FQNEAQ. In nucleotides, the CDR3 is TGTGCCAGCAGCTTAGGACAGGGGGCGCGCTACGAGCAGTACTTC. Residues: CASSLGQGARYEQYF. The variable domain in full, with the rest retrieved from reference TRBV7-8 and TRBJ2-7, is GAGVSQSPRYKVAKRGQDVALRCDPISGHVSLFWYQQALGQGPEFLTYFQNEAQLDKSGLPSDRFFAERPEGSVSTLKIQRTQQEDSAVYLCASSLGQGARYEQYFGPGTRLTVT.

Only a few counts were recorded for this clone. The chain couples TRBV7-9 to TRBJ2-1; D not resolved. V was pared by 6 bases and J by 7 bases, with 16 bases between. This CDR3 comprises 14 residues. CDR1 is SEHNR and CDR2 is FQNEAQ in the germline V gene (reference sequence). Written as DNA, the CDR3 is TGTGCCAGCAGTTCCCCCCTAGACCAAAATGAGCAGTTCTTC. It translates to CASSSPLDQNEQFF. The entire variable domain, with the rest obtained from reference TRBV7-9 and TRBJ2-1, is as follows: DTGVSQNPRHKITKRGQNVTFRCDPISEHNRLYWYRQTLGQGPEFLTYFQNEAQLEKSRLLSDRFSAERPKGSFSTLEIQRTEQGDSAMYLCASSSPLDQNEQFFGPGTRLTVL.

The chain combines TRBV29-1 with TRBJ1-1; D might be TRBD1 (5 bases). The germline V and J ends were trimmed by 1 base and 4 bases, with 16 bases remaining between them. Germline V gene sequence: CDR1 SQVTM, CDR2 ANQGSEA. The CDR3 is 15 residues long. In DNA form, the CDR3 reads TGCAGCGTTGAAGGCTTGATGGGGCGTGTCACTGAAGCTTTCTTT. This codes for CSVEGLMGRVTEAFF.

This clone was counted a few times. V is TRBV28 and J is TRBJ2-2, with 7 bases fitting TRBD2. V was pared by 5 bases and J by 5 bases, with 2 bases of the junction left unmatched. Germline loops: CDR1 MDHEN, CDR2 SYDVKM. The CDR3 is 13 amino acids. The CDR3 reads CASSPGGTGELFF. The CDR3 nucleotides are TGTGCCAGCAGTCCCGGGGGGACCGGGGAGCTGTTTTTT.

The rearrangement joins TRBV24-1 to TRBJ1-2; TRBD1 agrees at 9 bases. Germline loops: CDR1 KGHDR, CDR2 SFDVKD. V shed 6 bases and J 8 bases; nucleotides not matched to a gene: 6. This CDR3 region has 13 residues. The DNA of the CDR3 is TGTGCCACCAGTCCCGGGACAGGGAGAGGCTACACCTTC. Protein: CATSPGTGRGYTF.

The chain recombines TRBV2 with TRBJ2-2, with 11 bases identical to TRBD1. With 7 bases clipped from V and 10 bases from J, the junction kept 17 bases outside the gene matches. This CDR3 spans 17 amino acids. The V gene's germline CDR1 is SNHLY and CDR2 FYNNEI. The CDR3 here is CASKPGLGQGAKMELFF. DNA for the CDR3: TGTGCCAGCAAACCCGGTCTCGGACAGGGGGCAAAGATGGAGCTGTTTTTT.

The chain uses TRBV6-2 or TRBV6-3 and TRBJ1-1; D call uncertain. Germline V lookup: CDR1 MNHEY, CDR2 SVGEGT. This CDR3 spans 15 amino acids. Between the trimmed V and J ends, which lost 2 bases and 1 base, there was a span of 11 bases. The CDR3 is CASSYSGKGNTEAFF. The CDR3 DNA sequence: TGTGCCAGCAGTTACAGCGGAAAGGGGAACACTGAAGCTTTCTTT.

The V and J genes are TRBV19 and TRBJ1-6; D gene uncertain. CDR1 is LNHDA, CDR2 SQIVND, per germline (reference sequence). The CDR3 is 12 residues long. V dropped 3 bases and J dropped 9 bases, with 6 bases sitting between them. This chain's CDR3 is CASSIPSSPLHF. CDR3 in DNA: TGTGCCAGTAGTATCCCCTCTTCACCCCTCCACTTT.